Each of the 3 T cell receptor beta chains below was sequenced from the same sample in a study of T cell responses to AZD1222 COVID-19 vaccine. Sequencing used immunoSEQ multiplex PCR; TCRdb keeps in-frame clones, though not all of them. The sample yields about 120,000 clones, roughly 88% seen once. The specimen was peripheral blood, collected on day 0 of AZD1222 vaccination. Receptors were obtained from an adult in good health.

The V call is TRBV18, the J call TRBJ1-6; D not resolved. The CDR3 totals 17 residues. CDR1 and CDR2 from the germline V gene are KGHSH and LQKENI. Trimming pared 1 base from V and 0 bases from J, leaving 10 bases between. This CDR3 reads CASSPLPQSSYNSPLHF. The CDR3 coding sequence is TGTGCCAGCTCACCACTCCCACAGAGCTCCTATAATTCACCCCTCCACTTT.

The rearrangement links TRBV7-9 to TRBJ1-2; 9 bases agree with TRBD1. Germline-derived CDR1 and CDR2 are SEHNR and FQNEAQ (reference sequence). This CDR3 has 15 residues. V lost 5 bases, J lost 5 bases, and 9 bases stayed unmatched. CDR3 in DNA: TGTGCCAGCAGCACTAGCAGGGGACAGGGTTATGGCTACACCTTC. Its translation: CASSTSRGQGYGYTF. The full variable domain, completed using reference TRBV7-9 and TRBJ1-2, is DTGVSQNPRHKITKRGQNVTFRCDPISEHNRLYWYRQTLGQGPEFLTYFQNEAQLEKSRLLSDRFSAERPKGSFSTLEIQRTEQGDSAMYLCASSTSRGQGYGYTFGSGTRLTVV.

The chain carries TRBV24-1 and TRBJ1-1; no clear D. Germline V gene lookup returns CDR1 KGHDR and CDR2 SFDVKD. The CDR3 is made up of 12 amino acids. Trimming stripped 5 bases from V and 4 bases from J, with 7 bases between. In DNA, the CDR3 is TGTGCCACCAGTGGATCAAGCACTGAAGCTTTCTTT. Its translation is CATSGSSTEAFF.